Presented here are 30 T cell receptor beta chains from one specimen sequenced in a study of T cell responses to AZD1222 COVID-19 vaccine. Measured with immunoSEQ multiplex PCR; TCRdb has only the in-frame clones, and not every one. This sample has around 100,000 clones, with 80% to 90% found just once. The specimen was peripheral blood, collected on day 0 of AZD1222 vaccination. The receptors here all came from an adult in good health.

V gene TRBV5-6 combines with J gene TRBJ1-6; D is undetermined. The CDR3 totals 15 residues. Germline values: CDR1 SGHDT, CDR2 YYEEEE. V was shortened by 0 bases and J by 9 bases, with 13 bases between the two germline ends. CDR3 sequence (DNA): TGTGCCAGCAGCTTGGAACCATTCTTAGGTTCACCCCTCCACTTT. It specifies CASSLEPFLGSPLHF.

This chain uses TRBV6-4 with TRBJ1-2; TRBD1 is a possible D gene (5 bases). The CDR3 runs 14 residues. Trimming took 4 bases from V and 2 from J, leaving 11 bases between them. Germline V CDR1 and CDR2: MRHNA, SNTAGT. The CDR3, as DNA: TGTGCCAGCAGTGCCGGGACCGCAAACTATGGCTACACCTTC. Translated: CASSAGTANYGYTF.

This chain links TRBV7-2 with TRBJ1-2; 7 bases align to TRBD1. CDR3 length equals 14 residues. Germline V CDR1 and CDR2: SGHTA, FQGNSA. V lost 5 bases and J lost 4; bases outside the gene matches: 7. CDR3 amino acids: CASSLGNRGYGYTF. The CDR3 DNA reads TGTGCCAGCAGCCTGGGAAACAGGGGCTATGGCTACACCTTC.

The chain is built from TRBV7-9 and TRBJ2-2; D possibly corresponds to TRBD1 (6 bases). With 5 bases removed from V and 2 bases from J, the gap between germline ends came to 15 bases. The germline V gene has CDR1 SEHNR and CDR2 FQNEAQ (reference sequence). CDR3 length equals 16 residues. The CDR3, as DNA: TGTGCCAGCAGCGCCCCCGGGACACTCAACACCGGGGAGCTGTTTTTT. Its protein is CASSAPGTLNTGELFF.

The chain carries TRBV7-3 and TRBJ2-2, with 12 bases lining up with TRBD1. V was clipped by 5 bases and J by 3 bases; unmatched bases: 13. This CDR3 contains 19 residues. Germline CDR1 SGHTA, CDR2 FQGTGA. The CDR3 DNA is TGTGCCAGCAGCAATTTACTGGGACAGGGGGCGCGGGACACCGGGGAGCTGTTTTTT. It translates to CASSNLLGQGARDTGELFF.

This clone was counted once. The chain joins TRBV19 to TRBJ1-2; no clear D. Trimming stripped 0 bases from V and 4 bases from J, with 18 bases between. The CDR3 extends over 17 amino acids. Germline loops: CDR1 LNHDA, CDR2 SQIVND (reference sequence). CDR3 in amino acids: CASSIESGSAFFYGYTF. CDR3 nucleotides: TGTGCCAGTAGTATAGAATCCGGATCCGCGTTTTTCTATGGCTACACCTTC.

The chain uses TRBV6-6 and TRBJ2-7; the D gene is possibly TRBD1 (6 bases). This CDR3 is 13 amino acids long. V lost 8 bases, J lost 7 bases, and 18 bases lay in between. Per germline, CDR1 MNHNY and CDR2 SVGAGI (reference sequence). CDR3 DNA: TGTGCCAGCGGCCAATGGCAGGGGCGGGAGCAGTACTTC. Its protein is CASGQWQGREQYF.

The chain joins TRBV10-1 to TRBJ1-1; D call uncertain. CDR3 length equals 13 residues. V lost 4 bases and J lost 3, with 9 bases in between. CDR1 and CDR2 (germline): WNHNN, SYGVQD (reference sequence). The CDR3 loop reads CASSGREYTEAFF. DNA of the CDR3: TGCGCCAGCAGTGGAAGGGAATACACTGAAGCTTTCTTT.

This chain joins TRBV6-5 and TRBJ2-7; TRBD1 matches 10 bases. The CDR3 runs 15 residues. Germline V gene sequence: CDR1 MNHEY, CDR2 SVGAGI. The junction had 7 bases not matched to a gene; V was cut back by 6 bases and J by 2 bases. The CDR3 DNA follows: TGTGCCAGCAGAGCCGGGACAGGGGTTACCTACGAGCAGTACTTC. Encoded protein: CASRAGTGVTYEQYF.

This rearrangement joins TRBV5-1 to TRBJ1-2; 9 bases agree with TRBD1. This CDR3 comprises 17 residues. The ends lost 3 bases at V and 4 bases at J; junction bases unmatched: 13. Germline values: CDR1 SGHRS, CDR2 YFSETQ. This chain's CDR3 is CASSSWRGGTGIYGYTF. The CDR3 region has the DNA TGCGCCAGCAGCTCCTGGCGGGGTGGGACAGGGATCTATGGCTACACCTTC.

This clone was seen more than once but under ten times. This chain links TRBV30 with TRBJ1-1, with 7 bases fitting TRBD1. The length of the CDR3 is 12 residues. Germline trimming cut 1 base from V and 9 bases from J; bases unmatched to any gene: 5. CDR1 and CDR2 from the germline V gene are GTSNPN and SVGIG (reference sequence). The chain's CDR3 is CAWSGQGFKAFF. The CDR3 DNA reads TGTGCCTGGAGTGGACAGGGTTTTAAAGCTTTCTTT.

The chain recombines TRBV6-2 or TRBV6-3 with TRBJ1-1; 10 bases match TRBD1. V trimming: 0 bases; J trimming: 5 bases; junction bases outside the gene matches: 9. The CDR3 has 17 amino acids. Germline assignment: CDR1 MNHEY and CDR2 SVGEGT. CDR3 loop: CASSYSTGGPPRTEAFF. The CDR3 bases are TGTGCCAGCAGTTACTCGACAGGGGGCCCCCCCCGTACTGAAGCTTTCTTT.

CDR3 coding DNA: TGTGCCAGCAGCCCACGGGTTCAGGGCCTCTCTGGAAACACCATATATTTT. Protein: CASSPRVQGLSGNTIYF. The chain recombines TRBV2 with TRBJ1-3, with D perhaps matching TRBD1 (5 bases). This CDR3 is 17 amino acids long. Germline V CDR1 and CDR2: SNHLY, FYNNEI. Trimming cost V 6 bases and J 0 bases, with 18 bases left between them.

CDR3 sequence: CASSPGTGVPYGYTF. The CDR3 DNA reads TGTGCCAGCAGCCCGGGGACAGGGGTTCCCTATGGCTACACCTTC. The V call is TRBV7-2, the J call TRBJ1-2, with TRBD1 matching 10 bases. The CDR3 loop spans 15 amino acids. V was clipped by 5 bases and J by 4 bases; unmatched bases: 7. Germline values: CDR1 SGHTA, CDR2 FQGNSA.

CDR3 in amino acids: CASSYSSRTGYTF. CDR3 nucleotide sequence: TGTGCCAGCAGTTACTCGTCCAGGACTGGCTACACCTTC. The genes are TRBV6-5 and TRBJ1-2; no clear D. V was pared by 0 bases and J by 7 bases, with 9 bases between. The germline V gene has CDR1 MNHEY and CDR2 SVGAGI. The CDR3 has 13 residues.

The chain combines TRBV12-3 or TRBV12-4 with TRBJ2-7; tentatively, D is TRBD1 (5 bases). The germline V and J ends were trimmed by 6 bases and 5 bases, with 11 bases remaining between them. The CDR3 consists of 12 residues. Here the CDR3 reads CASRSRQNEQYF. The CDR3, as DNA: TGTGCCAGCAGAAGCCGACAGAACGAGCAGTACTTC.

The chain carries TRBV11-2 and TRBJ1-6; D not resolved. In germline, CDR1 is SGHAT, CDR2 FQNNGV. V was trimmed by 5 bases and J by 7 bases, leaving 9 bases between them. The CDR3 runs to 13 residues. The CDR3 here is CASSVRENSPLHF. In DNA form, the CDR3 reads TGTGCCAGCAGCGTAAGGGAGAATTCACCCCTCCACTTT.

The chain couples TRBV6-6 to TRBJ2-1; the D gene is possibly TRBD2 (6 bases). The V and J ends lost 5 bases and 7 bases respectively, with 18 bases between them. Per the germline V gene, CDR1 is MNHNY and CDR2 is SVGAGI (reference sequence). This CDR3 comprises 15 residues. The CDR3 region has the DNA TGTGCCAGCAGTCCTAGACGGGAGCGCGGGAATGAGCAGTTCTTC. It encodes CASSPRRERGNEQFF.

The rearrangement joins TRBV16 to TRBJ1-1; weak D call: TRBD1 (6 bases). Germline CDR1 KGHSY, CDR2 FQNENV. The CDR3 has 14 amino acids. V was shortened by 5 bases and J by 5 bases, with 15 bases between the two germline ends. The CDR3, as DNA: TGTGCCAGCAGCGCCTTTACCACAGGGACTGAAGCTTTCTTT. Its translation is CASSAFTTGTEAFF.

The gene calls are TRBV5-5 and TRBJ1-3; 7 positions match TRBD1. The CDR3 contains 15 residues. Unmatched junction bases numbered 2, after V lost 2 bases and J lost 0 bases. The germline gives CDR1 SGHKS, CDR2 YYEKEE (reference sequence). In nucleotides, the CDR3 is TGTGCCAGCAGCTTATGGGACAGCTCTGGAAACACCATATATTTT. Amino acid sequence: CASSLWDSSGNTIYF.

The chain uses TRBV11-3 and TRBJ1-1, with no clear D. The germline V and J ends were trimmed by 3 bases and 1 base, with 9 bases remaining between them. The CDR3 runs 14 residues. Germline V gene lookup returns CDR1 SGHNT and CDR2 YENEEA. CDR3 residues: CASSFQFTNTEAFF. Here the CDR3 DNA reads TGTGCCAGCAGCTTCCAGTTCACGAACACTGAAGCTTTCTTT.

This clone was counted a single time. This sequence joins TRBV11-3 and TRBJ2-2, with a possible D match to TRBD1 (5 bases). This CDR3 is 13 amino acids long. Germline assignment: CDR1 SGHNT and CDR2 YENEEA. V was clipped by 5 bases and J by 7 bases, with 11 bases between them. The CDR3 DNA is TGTGCCAGCAGCCCTACAGGTTTCGGGGAGCTGTTTTTT. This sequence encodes CASSPTGFGELFF.

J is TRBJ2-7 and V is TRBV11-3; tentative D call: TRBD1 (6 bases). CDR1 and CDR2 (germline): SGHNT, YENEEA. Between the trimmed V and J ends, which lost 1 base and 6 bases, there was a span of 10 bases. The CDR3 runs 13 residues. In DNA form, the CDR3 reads TGTGCCAGCAGCTTAGCCAGAGGGGGCGAGCAGTACTTC. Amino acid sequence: CASSLARGGEQYF. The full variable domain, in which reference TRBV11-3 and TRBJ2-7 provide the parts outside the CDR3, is EAGVVQSPRYKIIEKKQPVAFWCNPISGHNTLYWYLQNLGQGPELLIRYENEEAVDDSQLPKDRFSAERLKGVDSTLKIQPAELGDSAVYLCASSLARGGEQYFGPGTRLTVT.

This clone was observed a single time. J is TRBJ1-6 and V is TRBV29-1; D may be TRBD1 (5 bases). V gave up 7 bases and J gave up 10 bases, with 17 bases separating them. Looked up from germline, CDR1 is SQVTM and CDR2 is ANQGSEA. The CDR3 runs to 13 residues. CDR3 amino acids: CSAAGTEGSPLHF. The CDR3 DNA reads TGCAGCGCCGCCGGGACGGAGGGCTCACCCCTCCACTTT.

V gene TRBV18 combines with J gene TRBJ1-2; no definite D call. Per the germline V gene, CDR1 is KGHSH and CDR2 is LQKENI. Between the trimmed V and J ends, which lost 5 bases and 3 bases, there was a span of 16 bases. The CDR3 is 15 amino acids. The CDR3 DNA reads TGTGCCAGCTCAAACCCTATCCAGACCTACTATGGCTACACCTTC. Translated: CASSNPIQTYYGYTF.

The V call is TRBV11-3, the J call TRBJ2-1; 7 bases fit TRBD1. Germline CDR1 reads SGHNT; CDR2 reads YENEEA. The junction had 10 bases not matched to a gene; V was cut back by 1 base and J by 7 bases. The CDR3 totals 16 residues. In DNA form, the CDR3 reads TGTGCCAGCAGCTTAGTAGGTACAACCAGGGGGAATGAGCAGTTCTTC. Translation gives CASSLVGTTRGNEQFF. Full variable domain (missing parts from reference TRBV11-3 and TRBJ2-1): EAGVVQSPRYKIIEKKQPVAFWCNPISGHNTLYWYLQNLGQGPELLIRYENEEAVDDSQLPKDRFSAERLKGVDSTLKIQPAELGDSAVYLCASSLVGTTRGNEQFFGPGTRLTVL.

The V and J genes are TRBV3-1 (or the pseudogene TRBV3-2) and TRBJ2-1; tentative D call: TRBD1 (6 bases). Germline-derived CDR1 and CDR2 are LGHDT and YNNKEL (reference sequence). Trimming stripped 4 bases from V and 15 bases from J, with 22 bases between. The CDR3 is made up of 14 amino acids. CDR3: CASSLNRPPGTLFF. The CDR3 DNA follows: TGTGCCAGCAGCCTGAACAGACCCCCCGGGACACTGTTCTTC.

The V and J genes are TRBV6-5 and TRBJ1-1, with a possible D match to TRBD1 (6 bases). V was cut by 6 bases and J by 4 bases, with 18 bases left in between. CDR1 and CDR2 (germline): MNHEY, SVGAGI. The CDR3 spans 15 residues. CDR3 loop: CASRQKKQGITEAFF. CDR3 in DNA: TGTGCCAGCAGACAAAAGAAACAGGGAATCACTGAAGCTTTCTTT.

The CDR3 nucleotides read TGTGCCAGTACCCTGACAGGAGATAGCAATCAGCCCCAGCATTTT. Translation gives CASTLTGDSNQPQHF. This sequence joins TRBV19 and TRBJ1-5, with D possibly being TRBD1 (6 bases). This CDR3 is 15 amino acids long. V was trimmed by 7 bases and J by 0 bases, leaving 13 bases between them. Germline lookup yields CDR1 LNHDA and CDR2 SQIVND (reference sequence). Complete variable domain (other parts from reference TRBV19 and TRBJ1-5): DGGITQSPKYLFRKEGQNVTLSCEQNLNHDAMYWYRQDPGQGLRLIYYSQIVNDFQKGDIAEGYSVSREKKESFPLTVTSAQKNPTAFYLCASTLTGDSNQPQHFGDGTRLSIL.

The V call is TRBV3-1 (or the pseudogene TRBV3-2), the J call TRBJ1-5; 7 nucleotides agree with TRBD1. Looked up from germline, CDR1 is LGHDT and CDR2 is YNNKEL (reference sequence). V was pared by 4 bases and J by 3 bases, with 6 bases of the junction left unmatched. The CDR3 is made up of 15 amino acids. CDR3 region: CASSPGQANNQPQHF. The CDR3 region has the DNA TGTGCCAGCAGCCCCGGACAGGCGAACAATCAGCCCCAGCATTTT.